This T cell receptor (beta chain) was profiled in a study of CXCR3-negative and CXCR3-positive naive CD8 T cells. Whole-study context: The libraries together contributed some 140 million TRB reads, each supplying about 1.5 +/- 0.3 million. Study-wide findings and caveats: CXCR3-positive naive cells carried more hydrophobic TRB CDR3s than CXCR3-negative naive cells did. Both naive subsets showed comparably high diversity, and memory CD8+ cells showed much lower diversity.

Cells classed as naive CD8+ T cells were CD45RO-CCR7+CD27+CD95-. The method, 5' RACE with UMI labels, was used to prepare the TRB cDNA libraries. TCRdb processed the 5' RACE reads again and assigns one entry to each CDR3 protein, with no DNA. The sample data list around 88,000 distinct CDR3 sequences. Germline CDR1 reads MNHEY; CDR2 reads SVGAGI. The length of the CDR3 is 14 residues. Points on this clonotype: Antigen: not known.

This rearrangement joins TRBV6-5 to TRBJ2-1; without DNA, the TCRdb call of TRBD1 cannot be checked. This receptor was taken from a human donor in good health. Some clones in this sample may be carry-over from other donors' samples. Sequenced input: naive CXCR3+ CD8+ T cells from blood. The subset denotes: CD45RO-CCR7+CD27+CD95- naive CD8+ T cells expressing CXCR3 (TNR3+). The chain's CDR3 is CASSYSGQLNEQFF.